This T cell receptor beta chain was identified during a study of cytomegalovirus exposure and HLA in healthy donors. V trimming: 5 bases; J trimming: 2 bases; junction bases outside the gene matches: 7. From germline, CDR1 is LNHDA and CDR2 SQIVND (reference sequence). The CDR3 has 16 amino acids. Both 60 Vbeta primers and 13 Jbeta primers went into the PCR. Here immunoSEQ multiplex PCR was the method, and the copy in TCRdb shows in-frame clones only, minus some. The sample includes 200,000 to 250,000 clones, approximately 90% of them seen just once. This receptor was identified in a woman aged 18-29 years in good health and CMV-seronegative. The rearrangement uses TRBV19 and TRBJ1-5; 9 nucleotides align to TRBD1. The sample taken for sequencing was PBMCs. For the CDR3, the DNA is TGTGCCAGTAGTCCAAGGACAGGGGATGGCAATCAGCCCCAGCATTTT. Encoded protein: CASSPRTGDGNQPQHF. Full variable domain (outside the CDR3, taken from reference TRBV19 and TRBJ1-5): DGGITQSPKYLFRKEGQNVTLSCEQNLNHDAMYWYRQDPGQGLRLIYYSQIVNDFQKGDIAEGYSVSREKKESFPLTVTSAQKNPTAFYLCASSPRTGDGNQPQHFGDGTRLSIL.